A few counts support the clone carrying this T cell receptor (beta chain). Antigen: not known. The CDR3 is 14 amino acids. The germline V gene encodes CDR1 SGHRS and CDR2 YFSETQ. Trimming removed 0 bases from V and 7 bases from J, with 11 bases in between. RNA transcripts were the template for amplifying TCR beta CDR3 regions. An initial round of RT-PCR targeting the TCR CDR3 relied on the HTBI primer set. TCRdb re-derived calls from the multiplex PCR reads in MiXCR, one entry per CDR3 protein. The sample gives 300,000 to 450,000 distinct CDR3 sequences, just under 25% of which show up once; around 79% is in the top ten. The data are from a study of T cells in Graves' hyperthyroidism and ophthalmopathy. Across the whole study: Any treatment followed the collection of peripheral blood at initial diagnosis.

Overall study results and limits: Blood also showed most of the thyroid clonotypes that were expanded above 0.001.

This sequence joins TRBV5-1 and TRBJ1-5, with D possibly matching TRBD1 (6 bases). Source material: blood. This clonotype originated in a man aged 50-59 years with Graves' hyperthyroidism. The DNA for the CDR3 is TGCGCCAGCAGCTTGGGGACAGATGGACAGCCCCAGCATTTT. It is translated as CASSLGTDGQPQHF.